There are many counts of the clone carrying this T cell receptor beta chain. This entry is derived from a study of regulatory T cells in long-lasting Graves disease. V was trimmed by 1 base and J by 0 bases, leaving 4 bases between them. CDR3 size: 12 residues. Germline lookup yields CDR1 SQVTM and CDR2 ANQGSEA. Time point described: newly diagnosed GD, antithyroid drugs for less than 3 months. Extracted PBMC RNA gave rise to the TCR library. Relying on iRepertoire HTBI primers and Arm-PCR of CDR3 regions, the team built TCR beta libraries. TCRdb re-called the multiplex PCR reads through MiXCR, storing one row per CDR3 protein. The top ten hold more than 15% of the sample, which has roughly 610,000 distinct CDR3 sequences, 16% seen once. This sample was also put to use in a study of T cells in Graves' hyperthyroidism and ophthalmopathy.

The V call is TRBV29-1, the J call TRBJ2-7; D unclear. This receptor was identified in a woman aged 30 to 39 with Graves disease. Sequenced material: peripheral blood mononuclear cells (PBMCs), taken at new diagnosis, from a patient treated with antithyroid drugs. Here the CDR3 DNA reads TGCAGCGTTGAAGTGTCCTCCTACGAGCAGTACTTC. Translation: CSVEVSSYEQYF.